One sample yielded the 14 T cell receptor beta chains listed below, sequenced in a study of blood T cell repertoires in COVID-19. Sequenced by immunoSEQ multiplex PCR; TCRdb stores in-frame clones only, minus some. The sample gives around 50,000 clones, around 80% of which show up once; 5.8% is in the top ten. Sequencing was done on a sample of PBMCs or T cells enriched from blood (not recorded which). Receptors were obtained from a woman in her forties or fifties with acute COVID-19.

This clone was detected only once. This chain connects TRBV11-2 to TRBJ2-1; 8 bases line up with TRBD1. The V and J ends lost 5 bases and 5 bases, in that order; junction bases with no gene match: 8. The length of the CDR3 is 15 residues. From germline, CDR1 is SGHAT and CDR2 FQNNGV. The CDR3 sequence is CASSLTGGSHNEQFF. CDR3 bases: TGTGCCAGCAGCCTCACAGGGGGATCCCACAATGAGCAGTTCTTC.

CDR3 loop: CASSRQVTYEQYF. The CDR3, as DNA: TGTGCCAGCAGCCGACAGGTCACCTACGAGCAGTACTTC. The chain has TRBV14 and TRBJ2-7; tentative D call: TRBD1 (6 bases). The CDR3 consists of 13 residues. Germline V gene lookup returns CDR1 SGHDN and CDR2 FVKESK. Trimming left V 4 bases short and J 2 bases short, with 9 bases between. Filled out from reference TRBV14 and TRBJ2-7, the complete variable domain reads EAGVTQFPSHSVIEKGQTVTLRCDPISGHDNLYWYRRVMGKEIKFLLHFVKESKQDESGMPNNRFLAERTGGTYSTLKVQPAELEDSGVYFCASSRQVTYEQYFGPGTRLTVT.

The V and J genes are TRBV18 and TRBJ2-5; 9 nucleotides match TRBD2. CDR3 length: 17 amino acids. Germline trimming cut 1 base from V and 1 base from J; bases unmatched to any gene: 7. CDR1 is KGHSH, CDR2 LQKENI, per germline. CDR3 protein: CASSPLFLAGIQETQYF. The DNA for the CDR3 is TGTGCCAGCTCACCACTGTTTCTAGCGGGGATCCAAGAGACCCAGTACTTC.

The chain links TRBV6-5 to TRBJ1-2; 7 nucleotides match TRBD1. The CDR3 spans 15 residues. J gave up 6 bases and V 5 bases, and 12 bases lay outside the gene matches. Germline-derived CDR1 and CDR2 are MNHEY and SVGAGI. CDR3 amino acids: CASSPRGDRVHGYTF. The CDR3 DNA sequence: TGTGCCAGCAGTCCCCGCGGCGACAGGGTGCATGGCTACACCTTC.

The chain is built from TRBV19 and TRBJ2-6; D gene ambiguous. The V end was cut by 5 bases, the J end by 4 bases, with 9 bases between. The CDR3 contains 14 residues. Germline values: CDR1 LNHDA, CDR2 SQIVND (reference sequence). In DNA form, the CDR3 reads TGTGCCAGTAGTCCCCGAGAGGGGGCCAACGTCCTGACTTTC. This encodes CASSPREGANVLTF.

This rearrangement joins TRBV9 to TRBJ2-2; a weak D match, TRBD2 (6 bases). The V gene lost 2 bases and the J gene lost 11 bases, with 22 bases spanning the gap. Germline CDR1 SGDLS, CDR2 YYNGEE. This CDR3 spans 16 amino acids. CDR3 amino acids: CASSVGGDDPPAELFF. As DNA, the CDR3 is TGTGCCAGCAGCGTTGGAGGGGACGACCCGCCCGCAGAGCTGTTTTTT.

The chain carries TRBV6-5 and TRBJ1-5; no clear D. V lost 6 bases to trimming and J lost 9 bases, with 15 bases between them. The germline V gene encodes CDR1 MNHEY and CDR2 SVGAGI. The CDR3 totals 13 residues. The CDR3 sequence: CASRPGEGRPQHF. The CDR3 coding sequence is TGTGCCAGCAGGCCGGGAGAAGGTCGGCCCCAGCATTTT.

The chain joins TRBV28 to TRBJ1-2; 7 nucleotides agree with TRBD1. This CDR3 contains 14 residues. The junction had 7 bases not matched to a gene; V was cut back by 5 bases and J by 4 bases. CDR1 is MDHEN, CDR2 SYDVKM, per germline. The chain's CDR3 is CASSPLGQPYGYTF. The CDR3 nucleotides read TGTGCCAGCAGTCCGTTGGGACAGCCCTATGGCTACACCTTC.

This clone has only one observation. The CDR3 is CASSSRDTQYF. The CDR3 bases are TGTGCCAGCAGCTCGCGAGATACGCAGTATTTT. This chain connects TRBV13 to TRBJ2-3; no clear D gene. V was clipped by 4 bases and J by 5 bases, with 4 bases between them. CDR1 and CDR2 from the germline V gene are PRHDT and FYEKMQ (reference sequence). This CDR3 region has 11 residues.

The rearrangement joins TRBV3-1 (or the pseudogene TRBV3-2) to TRBJ2-7, with 9 positions matching TRBD2. CDR1 and CDR2 (germline): LGHDT, YNNKEL (reference sequence). The CDR3 extends over 15 amino acids. J gave up 3 bases and V 0 bases, and 3 bases lay outside the gene matches. CDR3 protein: CASSQEGTSYYEQYF. In DNA form, the CDR3 reads TGTGCCAGCAGCCAAGAGGGGACTAGCTACTACGAGCAGTACTTC.

The chain is built from TRBV3-1 (or the pseudogene TRBV3-2) and TRBJ1-2; the match to TRBD1 covers 9 bases. The length of the CDR3 is 14 residues. Germline CDR1 LGHDT, CDR2 YNNKEL (reference sequence). The V and J ends lost 9 bases and 8 bases, in that order; junction bases with no gene match: 13. The CDR3 reads CASRRGTGRDGYTF. CDR3 sequence (DNA): TGTGCCAGTAGAAGAGGGACAGGGCGGGACGGCTACACCTTC.

The J gene is TRBJ2-3, the V gene TRBV12-3 or TRBV12-4; D is possibly TRBD2 (5 bases). V was shortened by 3 bases and J by 6 bases, with 7 bases between the two germline ends. This CDR3 region has 12 residues. The CDR3: CASSFRRDTQYF. CDR3 coding DNA: TGTGCCAGCAGTTTCAGGAGGGATACGCAGTATTTT.

The chain links TRBV19 to TRBJ1-1; D is unresolved. The CDR3 loop spans 16 amino acids. Trimming took 6 bases from V and 2 from J, leaving 19 bases between them. Germline CDR1 is LNHDA and CDR2 is SQIVND (reference sequence). The CDR3: CASSRGRLTGNTEAFF. As DNA, the CDR3 is TGTGCCAGTAGCCGTGGACGGTTGACGGGAAACACTGAAGCTTTCTTT.

The CDR3 DNA sequence: TGTGCCTGGAGTCCTAGTGGTGGCTACACCTTC. It translates to CAWSPSGGYTF. The V call is TRBV30, the J call TRBJ1-2, with D uncertain. The CDR3 is 11 residues long. Germline assignment: CDR1 GTSNPN and CDR2 SVGIG (reference sequence). Trimming shortened V by 2 bases and J by 7 bases, and 8 bases separated the two germline ends. The whole variable domain, remainder taken from reference TRBV30 and TRBJ1-2, is SQTIHQWPATLVQPVGSPLSLECTVEGTSNPNLYWYRQAAGRGLQLLFYSVGIGQISSEVPQNLSASRPQDRQFILSSKKLLLSDSGFYLCAWSPSGGYTFGSGTRLTVV.